Below, one TCR beta chain is given with its context. Its target is not known. The CDR3 is made up of 13 amino acids. Germline V gene sequence: CDR1 MNHNS, CDR2 SASEGT. The trim removed 11 bases at V and 2 bases at J, leaving 1 base unmatched. Some clones are missing from TCRdb's copy, which holds only in-frame ones; the method was immunoSEQ multiplex PCR. The repertoire holds more than 2 million clones, under 97% seen once, with roughly 0.13% in the top ten. This entry comes from a study of shared clonotypes between healthy human individuals. Study results and limitations: Generation of non-shared clonotypes was less probable than generation of clonotypes shared by all four donors.

This clonotype was sampled from a man younger than 30 in good health. Sequencing was done on a sample of naive CD4+ T cells sorted from blood. Subset described: CD45RA+ positively selected. This sequence joins TRBV6-1 and TRBJ2-2, with 11 bases that match TRBD1. The CDR3 sequence: CAGTGGNTGELFF. The CDR3 DNA reads as TGTGCCGGGACAGGGGGAAACACCGGGGAGCTGTTTTTT.